This T cell receptor (beta chain) emerged from a study of T cell repertoires in cytomegalovirus infection. Trimming took 3 bases from V and 14 from J, leaving 14 bases between them. This CDR3 has 12 amino acids. Germline-derived CDR1 and CDR2 are KGHSH and LQKENI. Turning to this clonotype: Its specificity is unknown.

TCRdb re-called the reads through MiXCR, storing one row per CDR3 protein. The top ten clones hold about 20% of a sample with 550,000 to 850,000 distinct CDR3 sequences, 30% to 35% of them seen once. The chain couples TRBV18 to TRBJ2-1, with TRBD1 as a possible D gene (6 bases). This receptor was taken from a human donor in good health (CMV status not recorded). Some clones in this sample may be carry-over from other donors' samples. This specimen was cultured PBMCs, taken from culture after CMV antigen stimulation. The CDR3 is CASSPNRVGEFF. The CDR3 DNA reads as TGTGCCAGCTCACCCAACAGGGTGGGAGAGTTCTTC.